The 18 T cell receptor beta chains presented below share a single source sample, sequenced in a study of OX40 agonist ivuxolimab in advanced cancers. Some clones are missing from TCRdb's copy, which holds only in-frame ones; the method was immunoSEQ multiplex PCR. The data contain around 72,000 clones, 75% to 90% of them singletons. Sequencing used CD4+ or CD8+ T cells sorted from blood, obtained in a trial of the OX40 agonist ivuxolimab. These receptor sequences come from an adult with an advanced solid tumor such as melanoma, head and neck, liver or kidney cancer.

The CDR3 reads CATSRLGRTDTQYF. CDR3 DNA sequence: TGTGCCACCAGCAGACTCGGGAGGACAGATACGCAGTATTTT. The chain couples TRBV15 to TRBJ2-3, with 7 bases lining up with TRBD2. The CDR3 runs to 14 residues. Germline assignment: CDR1 LNHNV and CDR2 YYDKDF (reference sequence). Losses at the gene ends were 2 bases for V and 3 bases for J; bases not matched to a gene: 2.

CDR3 DNA: TGTGCCACCAAGGGGGGGGGTTCCTATAATTCACCCCTCCACTTT. This encodes CATKGGGSYNSPLHF. The chain couples TRBV28 to TRBJ1-6; possible D gene TRBD1, 6 bases. Germline V gene sequence: CDR1 MDHEN, CDR2 SYDVKM. Trimming took 10 bases from V and 1 from J, leaving 14 bases between them. The CDR3 consists of 15 residues.

The chain carries TRBV6-1 and TRBJ1-5; D is unclear. Germline lookup yields CDR1 MNHNS and CDR2 SASEGT. CDR3 length: 15 residues. V was pared by 2 bases and J by 0 bases, with 8 bases between. Written as DNA, the CDR3 is TGTGCCAGCAGTGAATTCATAAATAGCAATCAGCCCCAGCATTTT. Protein: CASSEFINSNQPQHF.

The V gene is TRBV20-1, the J gene TRBJ2-1; D unclear. Germline V lookup: CDR1 DFQATT, CDR2 SNEGSKA (reference sequence). Trimming shortened V by 5 bases and J by 4 bases, and 6 bases separated the two germline ends. This CDR3 spans 11 amino acids. CDR3: CSASRYNEQFF. Here the CDR3 DNA reads TGCAGTGCTTCAAGGTACAATGAGCAGTTCTTC.

The rearrangement uses TRBV6-6 and TRBJ1-5; D ambiguous. Germline values: CDR1 MNHNY, CDR2 SVGAGI (reference sequence). The CDR3 loop spans 15 amino acids. V was clipped by 7 bases and J by 1 base, with 14 bases between them. In DNA, the CDR3 is TGTGCCAGCAAAGACAACCTCGGAAGCAATCAGCCCCAGCATTTT. Translated, it gives CASKDNLGSNQPQHF.

CDR3 protein: CASSDSEGVLTQYF. CDR3 in DNA: TGTGCCAGCAGTGACAGCGAAGGGGTTTTGACCCAGTACTTC. V usage is TRBV2 and J usage is TRBJ2-5; D perhaps matches TRBD1 (5 bases). V dropped 3 bases and J dropped 7 bases, with 15 bases sitting between them. The germline V gene has CDR1 SNHLY and CDR2 FYNNEI. The CDR3 extends over 14 amino acids. Based on the CDR3 plus reference TRBV2 and TRBJ2-5, the full variable domain is EPEVTQTPSHQVTQMGQEVILRCVPISNHLYFYWYRQILGQKVEFLVSFYNNEISEKSEIFDDQFSVERPDGSNFTLKIRSTKLEDSAMYFCASSDSEGVLTQYFGPGTRLLVL.

CDR3 sequence reads: CASSYAGQSNYNEQFF. The CDR3 coding sequence is TGTGCCAGCAGTTACGCGGGACAGTCGAACTACAATGAGCAGTTCTTC. The rearrangement uses TRBV6-6 and TRBJ2-1; tentative D call: TRBD1 (7 bases). The germline V gene has CDR1 MNHNY and CDR2 SVGAGI (reference sequence). Trimming stripped 2 bases from V and 3 bases from J, with 14 bases between. The CDR3 is made up of 16 amino acids.

The chain uses TRBV6-6 and TRBJ2-3; D possibly uses TRBD1 or TRBD2 (7 bases each). Trimming took off 10 bases at V and 1 base at J, with 18 bases between the two ends. This CDR3 region has 15 residues. The germline V gene encodes CDR1 MNHNY and CDR2 SVGAGI (reference sequence). The CDR3 region has the DNA TGTGCCACCGGGGGAGGGGGCTATCGCACAGATACGCAGTATTTT. Protein: CATGGGGYRTDTQYF.

The chain has TRBV2 and TRBJ1-5; maybe TRBD1 (5 bases). V was clipped by 9 bases and J by 0 bases, with 15 bases between them. The CDR3 is 15 residues long. Germline V gives CDR1 SNHLY, CDR2 FYNNEI. The CDR3 region is CASERDFHSNQPQHF. The CDR3 DNA is TGTGCCAGTGAAAGGGACTTCCATAGCAATCAGCCCCAGCATTTT.

V gene TRBV11-2 combines with J gene TRBJ1-2; D not resolved. The V gene's germline CDR1 is SGHAT and CDR2 FQNNGV. Trimming stripped 0 bases from V and 5 bases from J, with 16 bases between. The CDR3 loop spans 16 amino acids. CDR3 amino acids: CASSLDRPVTRYGYTF. The CDR3 nucleotides are TGTGCCAGCAGCTTAGATCGGCCAGTTACCAGATATGGCTACACCTTC.

V usage is TRBV11-2 and J usage is TRBJ1-1; no clear D gene. Trimming removed 3 bases at V and 2 bases at J, with 7 bases between. This CDR3 spans 13 amino acids. Germline loops: CDR1 SGHAT, CDR2 FQNNGV. CDR3 in amino acids: CASSFTTNTEAFF. CDR3 in DNA: TGTGCCAGCAGCTTCACCACCAACACTGAAGCTTTCTTT. The full variable domain, its missing parts supplied by reference TRBV11-2 and TRBJ1-1, is EAGVAQSPRYKIIEKRQSVAFWCNPISGHATLYWYQQILGQGPKLLIQFQNNGVVDDSQLPKDRFSAERLKGVDSTLKIQPAKLEDSAVYLCASSFTTNTEAFFGQGTRLTVV.

The J gene is TRBJ2-3, the V gene TRBV6-4; possibly TRBD2 for D (7 bases). The CDR3 has 14 residues. Trimming stripped 2 bases from V and 2 bases from J, with 8 bases between. The V gene's germline CDR1 is MRHNA and CDR2 SNTAGT. The CDR3 is CASSDGGATDTQYF. In nucleotides, the CDR3 is TGTGCCAGCAGTGACGGGGGGGCCACAGATACGCAGTATTTT.

This chain joins TRBV5-1 and TRBJ1-1, with a weak D call TRBD1 (5 bases). The CDR3 is 14 residues long. V was cut by 2 bases and J by 5 bases, with 13 bases left in between. The germline V gene encodes CDR1 SGHRS and CDR2 YFSETQ. CDR3 sequence: CASSFLGAGTEAFF. The CDR3 coding sequence is TGCGCCAGCAGCTTCTTAGGGGCGGGGACTGAAGCTTTCTTT.

This clone was counted only a few times. The chain combines TRBV4-1 with TRBJ2-5; D assignment may be TRBD1 or TRBD2 (5 bases each). This CDR3 has 16 residues. V shed 4 bases and J shed 5 bases, with 20 bases lying between them. Germline values: CDR1 MGHRA, CDR2 YSYEKL. DNA for the CDR3: TGCGCCAGCAGCCGAACCGGGGCCCCGGCCGGCGAGACCCAGTACTTC. It translates to CASSRTGAPAGETQYF.

The V gene is TRBV19, the J gene TRBJ2-7; D gene uncertain. The length of the CDR3 is 15 residues. The germline V gene encodes CDR1 LNHDA and CDR2 SQIVND (reference sequence). Between the trimmed V and J ends, which lost 2 bases and 1 base, there was a span of 12 bases. The CDR3 is CASSIMGKLSYEQYF. The CDR3 bases are TGTGCCAGTAGTATAATGGGAAAGCTATCCTACGAGCAGTACTTC.

The rearrangement uses TRBV7-8 and TRBJ2-7, with D perhaps TRBD1 (6 bases). The length of the CDR3 is 15 residues. Trimming shortened V by 5 bases and J by 2 bases, and 16 bases separated the two germline ends. The germline gives CDR1 SGHVS, CDR2 FQNEAQ. Here the CDR3 DNA reads TGTGCCAGCAGCCCCCAGGGGTCTGTGCCCTACGAGCAGTACTTC. Its protein is CASSPQGSVPYEQYF.

This rearrangement joins TRBV7-8 to TRBJ1-2, with 11 positions matching TRBD1. CDR1 is SGHVS and CDR2 is FQNEAQ in the germline V gene. This CDR3 is built from 15 residues. V dropped 5 bases and J dropped 7; count of bases not matched to a gene: 9. The CDR3 sequence: CASSNWTGGWIGYTF. CDR3 coding DNA: TGTGCCAGCAGCAATTGGACAGGGGGCTGGATTGGCTACACCTTC.

This rearrangement joins TRBV6-6 to TRBJ2-5; no reliable D call. Trimming took 2 bases from V and 2 from J, leaving 3 bases between them. The germline V gene encodes CDR1 MNHNY and CDR2 SVGAGI (reference sequence). This CDR3 contains 12 residues. The CDR3 is CASSYQQETQYF. The CDR3 DNA reads as TGTGCCAGCAGTTACCAACAAGAGACCCAGTACTTC.